This entry features one TCR beta chain sequence. Its target is not known. The table came from immunoSEQ multiplex PCR; TCRdb's copy has only in-frame clones and leaves some out. The repertoire has 130,000 or so clones, around 90% of them found once; the top ten carry about 4%. The entry originates in a study of T cell responses to AZD1222 COVID-19 vaccine. Study outcomes and limitations: White British donors predominated, females outnumbered males, and clonal diversity was possibly underestimated. Spike-specific TCR breadth and depth rose after two AZD1222 doses. Nearly half of unique spike-specific TCRs reportedly avoided B.1.351 and B.1.1.7 mutated regions.

The CDR3 has 15 amino acids. CDR1 SGHNT and CDR2 YYREEE come from the germline V gene (reference sequence). Trimming took 4 bases from V and 0 from J, leaving 12 bases between them. The specimen was peripheral blood, collected 28 days after the second AZD1222 dose. The J gene is TRBJ2-3, the V gene TRBV5-4; D might be TRBD2 (5 bases). The sequence derives from an adult who received the AZD1222 COVID-19 vaccine. The DNA for the CDR3 is TGTGCCAGCAGCAATACCGGGGATAGCACAGATACGCAGTATTTT. Residues: CASSNTGDSTDTQYF.